Listed below are T cell receptor beta chains from one sample, sequenced in a study of OX40 agonist ivuxolimab in advanced cancers. The table came from immunoSEQ multiplex PCR; TCRdb's copy has only in-frame clones and leaves some out. The sample comprises 15,000 to 20,000 clones, approximately 83% of which are singletons, and approximately 13% rests with the top ten. The sequencing here drew on CD4+ or CD8+ T cells sorted from blood, taken in a trial of the OX40 agonist ivuxolimab. The source of these receptors is an adult with an advanced solid tumor such as melanoma, head and neck, liver or kidney cancer. Both conserved end residues are trimmed from each CDR3. Each record gives: V gene, clone size, CDR3 protein. Some rows have no size entry. The others give once, few or many, or a class for an expanded clone.

>TRBV5-1|.
ASSLELRGAMVYNEQF
>TRBV19|.
ASSIGNSYEQY
>TRBV18|.
ASSPQGVISNEQF
>TRBV28|.
ASSLGMEETQY
>TRBV7-6|.
ASSLVFSGTGGQSTQY
>TRBV7-9|few
ASSPVSGQGDEQY
>TRBV2|.
ASSEGVPSTDTQY
>TRBV2|.
ASSVDRGNEQY
>TRBV7-3|.
ASSLSGSYYEQF
>TRBV27|.
ASSFLDNLLAGGPYNEQF
>TRBV5-5|.
ASSFGAGTYEQY
>TRBV14|few
ASSQEAGQFTDTQY
>TRBV7-9|.
ASSLNGYEQY
>TRBV5-6|.
ASSLGGRPF
>TRBV9|.
ASSVGGDNSPLH
>TRBV28|.
ASSPSREQY
>TRBV27|.
ASRRSGSYNEQY
>TRBV13|.
ASSFGGPGFEQF
>TRBV4-3|.
ASSQDFANQPQH
>TRBV27|once
ASSLSSNYGYT
>TRBV7-2|.
ASSPASGNNEQF
>TRBV28|few
ASSFDPGNPTNEKLF
>TRBV7-1|.
ASSDPMSHEQY
>TRBV9|few
ASSVEPWVADTDTQY
>TRBV7-2|.
ASSSGLAGPTYEQY
>TRBV12-5|.
ASGLDLGREGTDTQY
>TRBV11-2|.
ASSTKPGLGANVLT
>TRBV27|.
ASRNIGFDEQF
>TRBV18|.
ASSPRSRDTQY
>TRBV27|.
ASSLSGGEGSPLH
>TRBV4-2|.
ASSQDLTTPLH
>TRBV20-1|once
SAPLEEQY
>TRBV28|.
ASSLSARIQPQH
>TRBV10-2|once
ASSISGRAYEQY
>TRBV11-2|.
ASSPAGLSGVETQY
>TRBV28|.
ASSRESTGELF
>TRBV4-3|once
ASSQRRGPGSSYEQY
>TRBV30|.
AWGLAGDEQF
>TRBV5-6|few
ASSRTGRPYEQY
>TRBV11-2|.
ASSAPGQNLYEQY
>TRBV7-6|.
ASSLLAEGNEQF